This T cell receptor beta chain is from a study of cytomegalovirus exposure and HLA in healthy donors. Whole-study findings and limits: Across HLA loci, a later analysis found differing TCR association rates, with DRB1 most and HLA-C fewest.

The PCR had 60 Vbeta and 13 Jbeta primers. Produced via immunoSEQ multiplex PCR; TCRdb's table is partial and in-frame only. The sample has roughly 190,000 clones, 84% seen once. Germline V gene lookup returns CDR1 SGHRS and CDR2 YFSETQ. This CDR3 contains 15 residues. With 4 bases clipped from V and 3 bases from J, the junction kept 7 bases outside the gene matches. Regarding this clone: Antigen unknown.

Specimen: PBMCs. The rearrangement links TRBV5-1 to TRBJ2-3, with TRBD1 matching 8 bases. The source of this sequence is a woman between 50 and 59 years old in good health and CMV-seropositive. CDR3 nucleotide sequence: TGCGCCAGCAGCGAAACAGGGGGAGGAACAGATACGCAGTATTTT. It codes for CASSETGGGTDTQYF.